This T cell receptor beta chain was sequenced during a study of response to subunit inactivated influenza vaccine. TCRdb re-derived calls from the RT-PCR reads in MiXCR, one entry per CDR3 protein. The table has 400,000 to 550,000 distinct CDR3 sequences, about 25% seen once. Study-level findings and limits: With each seasonal influenza vaccination, the authors suggested, few new T cells are recruited.

Germline trimming cut 6 bases from V and 0 bases from J; bases unmatched to any gene: 4. Germline V CDR1 and CDR2: SNHLY, FYNNEI. The CDR3 covers 15 residues. This clonotype was counted only a few times. Antigen unknown. The receptor was derived from a man between 50 and 59 years old who received an inactivated influenza vaccine. This sequence joins TRBV2 and TRBJ1-1, with 10 bases identical to TRBD1. Sequenced material: CD4+ T cells sorted from PBMCs, taken roughly 5 days after vaccination. The CDR3 spells CASSGDRGLNTEAFF. In DNA, the CDR3 is TGTGCCAGCAGCGGCGACAGGGGGCTGAACACTGAAGCTTTCTTT.